A selection of T cell receptor beta chains follows, all from one sample in a study of cytomegalovirus exposure and HLA in healthy donors. Sequencing was performed with immunoSEQ multiplex PCR; in TCRdb, only in-frame clones are kept and a portion is missing. The data show roughly 150,000 clones, approximately 87% seen once. Sequencing was performed on PBMCs. Every receptor here comes from a young woman in good health and CMV-seronegative. CDR3s leave out the opening cysteine and the closing phenylalanine or tryptophan.

CDR3aa,v_gene
ASSLAREGGHNEQF,TRBV7-6
ASSFLIGASGRASSYEQY,TRBV28
AWSPMTVTYEQY,TRBV30
ASSYRTSFTGELF,TRBV5-6
ATLGQNIQY,TRBV10-3
ASSTSLGDTQY,TRBV7-9
ASSLRRYNEQF,TRBV7-8
ASSLAAGTSGLDTQY,TRBV7-3
ASSGPGTPTEAF,TRBV6-6
ASSRLAGSTYNEQF,TRBV5-1
ASSQDFPGRGAKNIQY,TRBV4-3
ATSMSRERSGNTIY,TRBV15
ASSDVTGAYNQPQH,TRBV6-1
ASSSGSYGYT,TRBV28
SLNYGYT,TRBV20-1
ASSPEQGLGYT,TRBV18
ASRRSGGPPYNEQF,TRBV5-4
ASSSRLAAYEQY,TRBV13
ASKRIAGDTDTQY,TRBV7-6
ASTQSGSEAF,TRBV28
ASTFYATNEKLF,TRBV6-5
ASSPGQGKYEQY,TRBV6-5
ASSSGLGVRNEQF,TRBV27
ASSLSRVAGGLEQY,TRBV7-9
SKQGKLHEQY,TRBV29-1
ASRAGTSKNIQY,TRBV6-5
ASSSTRLAGNTGELF,TRBV7-3
ASALFGGEAF,TRBV4-3
ASSSTGHQPQH,TRBV28
AINPDRGDEQY,TRBV10-3
ASSLVGFADTQY,TRBV7-3
ASTPRGTSETQY,TRBV6-5
ATSRRYQETQY,TRBV15
AISAGTGDYGYT,TRBV10-3
ASSRYGSYNEQF,TRBV4-3
ASSQDVAGGFRIPGELF,TRBV4-2
SADSPAGIFQETQY,TRBV29-1
SVLGELGETQY,TRBV29-1
ASSLIASSTDTQY,TRBV5-1
ASSEFGVKREKLF,TRBV25-1
ASSVGVEGYNSPLH,TRBV9
ASSLGGTSGRNTGELF,TRBV9
ASSYGRDIPSPLH,TRBV6-6
ASSILDSEKLF,TRBV19
ASSPWSTDTQY,TRBV27
SAGQMGGTEAF,TRBV29-1
ASRDRGSRGYEQY,TRBV6-1
ASSLALAGGNEQF,TRBV5-1
ASSSATRYVQF,TRBV7-3
ASSLAGGIGNEQY,TRBV5-1
ASNGLAGRYNEQF,TRBV6-6
ASSWGLAGYNEQF,TRBV7-2
ASSEGNLNTEAF,TRBV10-2
ASSFSVGTGQETQY,TRBV5-1
ASSIGRDTYNQPQH,TRBV19
ASSADLSEAYNEQF,TRBV27